A selection of T cell receptor beta chains follows, all from one sample in a study of cytomegalovirus exposure and HLA in healthy donors. The protocol was immunoSEQ multiplex PCR, while the TCRdb copy is restricted to in-frame clones and leaves out a portion. Found here are about 120,000 clones, around 80% of them singletons; the top ten hold more than 1%. The sample was PBMCs. These receptors were collected from a female donor in good health and CMV-seronegative. The CDR3 runs from the conserved cysteine through the conserved F or W. The order of the fields is V gene, J gene, CDR3 protein.

v_gene: TRBV28; j_gene: TRBJ2-4; CDR3aa: CASSPSGSGDIQYF
v_gene: TRBV2; j_gene: TRBJ1-1; CDR3aa: CASSDAGQIDTEAFF
v_gene: TRBV15; j_gene: TRBJ1-5; CDR3aa: CATSPGTDNQPQHF
v_gene: TRBV11-1; j_gene: TRBJ2-7; CDR3aa: CASSSRQGGVYEQYF
v_gene: TRBV5-6; j_gene: TRBJ1-4; CDR3aa: CASSLFRDRGRGEKLFF
v_gene: TRBV5-1; j_gene: TRBJ1-2; CDR3aa: CASSQGQGYGYTF
v_gene: TRBV11-2; j_gene: TRBJ2-1; CDR3aa: CASSLDPGHPQFF
v_gene: TRBV7-8; j_gene: TRBJ1-1; CDR3aa: CASSASGNTEAFF
v_gene: TRBV6-5; j_gene: TRBJ1-1; CDR3aa: CASRQTGEAFF
v_gene: TRBV19; j_gene: TRBJ2-7; CDR3aa: CASSMSLNSYEQYF
v_gene: TRBV5-1; j_gene: TRBJ1-6; CDR3aa: CASSLQGISPLHF
v_gene: TRBV6-6; j_gene: TRBJ2-5; CDR3aa: CASETRQIQETQYF
v_gene: TRBV9; j_gene: TRBJ2-1; CDR3aa: CANRQAGTSDEQFF
v_gene: TRBV19; j_gene: TRBJ1-2; CDR3aa: CASGGRAPLGYTF
v_gene: TRBV4-1; j_gene: TRBJ1-6; CDR3aa: CASSQPPGQGDSPLHF
v_gene: TRBV9; j_gene: TRBJ2-3; CDR3aa: CASSADLQGAGDTQYF
v_gene: TRBV28; j_gene: TRBJ1-4; CDR3aa: CASRFLNEKLFF
v_gene: TRBV9; j_gene: TRBJ2-1; CDR3aa: CASSVVLGGPNEQFF
v_gene: TRBV10-1; j_gene: TRBJ2-2; CDR3aa: CASSGTTNTGELFF
v_gene: TRBV5-6; j_gene: TRBJ2-6; CDR3aa: CASSPHSAGANGLTF
v_gene: TRBV7-2; j_gene: TRBJ2-3; CDR3aa: CASSFGGPDTQYF
v_gene: TRBV11-2; j_gene: TRBJ2-1; CDR3aa: CASSLSSLFNEQFF
v_gene: TRBV10-1; j_gene: TRBJ1-1; CDR3aa: CASSDPPGEDKNTEAFF
v_gene: TRBV27; j_gene: TRBJ2-7; CDR3aa: CASSLTGQGLYEQYF
v_gene: TRBV4-1; j_gene: -; CDR3aa: CASSLGLRGSYEQYF
v_gene: TRBV28; j_gene: TRBJ2-3; CDR3aa: CASSSPAPGTGDTQYF
v_gene: TRBV13; j_gene: TRBJ2-7; CDR3aa: CASSLEGLAGETAYEQYF
v_gene: TRBV19; j_gene: -; CDR3aa: CASSIGTGASYEQYF
v_gene: TRBV6-5; j_gene: TRBJ2-1; CDR3aa: CASSPSLANYNEQFF